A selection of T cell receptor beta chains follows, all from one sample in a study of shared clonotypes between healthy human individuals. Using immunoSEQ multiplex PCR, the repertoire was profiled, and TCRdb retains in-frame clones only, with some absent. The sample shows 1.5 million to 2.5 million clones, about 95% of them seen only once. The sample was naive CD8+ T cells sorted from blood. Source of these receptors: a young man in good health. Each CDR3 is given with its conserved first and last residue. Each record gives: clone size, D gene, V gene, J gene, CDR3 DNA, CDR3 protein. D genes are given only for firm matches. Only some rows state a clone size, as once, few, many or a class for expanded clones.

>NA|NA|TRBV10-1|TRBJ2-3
TGCGCCAGCAGCTCTTGGGGGGGCCTAGATACGCAGTATTTT
CASSSWGGLDTQYF
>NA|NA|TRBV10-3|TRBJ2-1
TGTGCCATCAGCGACCCCGGCGAGGACAATGAGCAGTTCTTC
CAISDPGEDNEQFF
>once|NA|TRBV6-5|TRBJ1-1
TGTGCCAGCAGTTACTTTGGGCAGGGTGAAGCTTTCTTT
CASSYFGQGEAFF
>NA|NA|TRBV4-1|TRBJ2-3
TGCGCCAGCAGCCAAGTCAGCGTTCTCACAGATACGCAGTATTTT
CASSQVSVLTDTQYF
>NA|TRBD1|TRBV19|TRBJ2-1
TGTGCCAGTAGTGCGTTTCGGACAGGGGTTCGCAATGAGCAGTTCTTC
CASSAFRTGVRNEQFF
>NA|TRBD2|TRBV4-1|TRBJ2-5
TGCGCCAGCAGCCAAGTCGGCCTAGCGGGGGGTTTCCAAGAGACCCAGTACTTC
CASSQVGLAGGFQETQYF
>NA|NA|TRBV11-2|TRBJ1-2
TGTGCCAGCAGCTCTCCCGGACAGTACACCTTC
CASSSPGQYTF
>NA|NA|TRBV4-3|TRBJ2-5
TGCGCCAGCAGCCAAGATCGGACAGTCCAAGAGACCCAGTACTTC
CASSQDRTVQETQYF
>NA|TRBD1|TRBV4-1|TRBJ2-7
TGCGCCAGCAGCCTCAGACAGGGTCGGGAGCAGTACTTC
CASSLRQGREQYF
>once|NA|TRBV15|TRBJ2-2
TGTGCCACCAGCAGAGCTCTCGGGGAGCTGTTTTTT
CATSRALGELFF
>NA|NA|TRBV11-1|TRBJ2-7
TGTGCCAGCAGGTTGGACGGAACGGCTTTCTACGAGCAGTACTTC
CASRLDGTAFYEQYF
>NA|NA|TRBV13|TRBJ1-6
TGTGCCAGCAGCTTGGGACAAATCCCTTCACCCCTCCACTTT
CASSLGQIPSPLHF
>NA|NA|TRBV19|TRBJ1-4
TGTGCCAGTACCCTATCCGGAACTAATGAAAAACTGTTTTTT
CASTLSGTNEKLFF
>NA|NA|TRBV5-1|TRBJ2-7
TGCGCCAGCAGCCCTACACCGTTTCAAACCTACGAGCAGTACTTC
CASSPTPFQTYEQYF
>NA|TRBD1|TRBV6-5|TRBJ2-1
TGTGCCAGCAGTACAACAGGGGCTCGGGAGCAGTTCTTC
CASSTTGAREQFF
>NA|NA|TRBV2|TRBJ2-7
TGTGCCAGCAGTGTCGGGACTGAGCTCTACGAGCAGTACTTC
CASSVGTELYEQYF
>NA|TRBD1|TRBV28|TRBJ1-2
TGTGCCAGCAGTTTCCGGGGACAGGGGGCTGAGGGCTACACCTTC
CASSFRGQGAEGYTF
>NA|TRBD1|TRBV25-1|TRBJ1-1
TGTGCCAGCAGCGACAGGGAATACACTGAAGCTTTCTTT
CASSDREYTEAFF
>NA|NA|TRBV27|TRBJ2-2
TGTGCCAGCAGCCCCCCGGACGCTAACACCGGGGAGCTGTTTTTT
CASSPPDANTGELFF
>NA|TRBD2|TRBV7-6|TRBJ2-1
TGTGCCAGCAGCCCCGGGACTAGCGGGCGATACAATGAGCAGTTCTTC
CASSPGTSGRYNEQFF
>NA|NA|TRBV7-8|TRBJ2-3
TGTGCCAGCAGCTCCCACGGGGAAGCGGACACAGATACGCAGTATTTT
CASSSHGEADTDTQYF
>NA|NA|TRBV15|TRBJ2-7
TGTGCCACCAGCAGAGATTGGACCGGGTACGAGCAGTACTTC
CATSRDWTGYEQYF
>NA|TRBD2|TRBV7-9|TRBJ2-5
TGTGCCAGCAGTTCGATACTAGCGGAACCCTTATCGGAGACCCAGTACTTC
CASSSILAEPLSETQYF
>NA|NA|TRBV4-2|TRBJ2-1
TGTGCCAGCAGCCAAGTACCTCGGGGCCCAGAAAGCTCCTACAATGAGCAGTTCTTC
CASSQVPRGPESSYNEQFF
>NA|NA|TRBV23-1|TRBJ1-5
TGCGCCAGCAGTCAATGCCGGGGTTGCAATCAGCCCCAGCATTTT
CASSQCRGCNQPQHF
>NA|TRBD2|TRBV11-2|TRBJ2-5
TGTGCCAGCAGCTTAGGAGGTTTAGCGGGAAGTCAAGAGACCCAGTACTTC
CASSLGGLAGSQETQYF
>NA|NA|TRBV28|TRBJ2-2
TGTGCCAGCAGTACACCTCGATCGGCCTATCACACCGGGGAGCTGTTTTTT
CASSTPRSAYHTGELFF
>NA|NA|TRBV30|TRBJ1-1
TGTGCCTGGTGTAAGAGAGGGACTGAAGCTTTCTTT
CAWCKRGTEAFF